Each of the 7 T cell receptor beta chains below was sequenced from the same sample in a study of blood T cell repertoires in COVID-19. Clones were read by immunoSEQ multiplex PCR, and TCRdb kept only the in-frame ones, dropping some. The sample lists approximately 280,000 clones, approximately 91% seen once, with roughly an eighth in the top ten. Sequenced material: peripheral blood. Receptor source: a woman aged 55-70 years with acute or convalescent COVID-19.

The chain recombines TRBV5-1 with TRBJ2-5, with 8 positions matching TRBD1. The V and J ends lost 0 bases and 5 bases, in that order; junction bases with no gene match: 6. The CDR3 has 15 amino acids. From germline, CDR1 is SGHRS and CDR2 YFSETQ. The CDR3 loop reads CASSLASGGLETQYF. The CDR3 DNA is TGCGCCAGCAGCTTGGCGTCAGGGGGCTTGGAGACCCAGTACTTC. Supplemented by reference TRBV5-1 and TRBJ2-5, the full variable domain reads KAGVTQTPRYLIKTRGQQVTLSCSPISGHRSVSWYQQTPGQGLQFLFEYFSETQRNKGNFPGRFSGRQFSNSRSEMNVSTLELGDSALYLCASSLASGGLETQYFGPGTRLLVL.

Details on this clone: Other DNA sequences in the same sample also yield this CDR3. V usage is TRBV28 and J usage is TRBJ2-7; D remains ambiguous. Deletions cut 6 bases from V and 3 bases from J, with 9 bases between. This CDR3 has 12 amino acids. Germline values: CDR1 MDHEN, CDR2 SYDVKM. The chain's CDR3 is CASSLTLYEQYF. In DNA, the CDR3 is TGTGCCAGCAGCCTGACACTCTACGAGCAGTACTTC.

V usage is TRBV28 and J usage is TRBJ2-2; D may be TRBD2 (6 bases). Trimming pared 10 bases from V and 3 bases from J, leaving 12 bases between. This CDR3 comprises 13 residues. The germline V gene has CDR1 MDHEN and CDR2 SYDVKM. The CDR3 here is CATRDSDTGELFF. CDR3 bases: TGTGCCACCCGGGACTCTGACACCGGGGAGCTGTTTTTT.

This chain connects TRBV19 to TRBJ2-3, with D possibly TRBD2 on 6 matching bases. V was clipped by 4 bases and J by 1 base, with 12 bases between them. The length of the CDR3 is 15 residues. CDR1 and CDR2 from the germline V gene are LNHDA and SQIVND (reference sequence). CDR3 protein: CASSTLATRTDTQYF. The CDR3 nucleotides are TGTGCCAGTAGTACCCTAGCGACCCGCACAGATACGCAGTATTTT.

This sequence joins TRBV5-1 and TRBJ2-5, with a weak D call TRBD1 (6 bases). Germline CDR1 is SGHRS and CDR2 is YFSETQ. The CDR3 loop spans 15 amino acids. Trimming removed 4 bases from V and 2 bases from J, with 15 bases in between. The CDR3 DNA sequence: TGCGCCAGCAGCCCAACCGGGACATTTCAAGAGACCCAGTACTTC. It translates to CASSPTGTFQETQYF.

The chain links TRBV5-5 to TRBJ1-2, with 8 bases that match TRBD1. V trimming: 7 bases; J trimming: 4 bases; junction bases outside the gene matches: 9. This CDR3 region has 14 residues. CDR1 is SGHKS and CDR2 is YYEKEE in the germline V gene (reference sequence). As DNA, the CDR3 is TGTGCCAGCTCTGATCAGCAGGGGGCCTATGGCTACACCTTC. The encoded protein is CASSDQQGAYGYTF. Based on the CDR3 plus reference TRBV5-5 and TRBJ1-2, the full variable domain is DAGVTQSPTHLIKTRGQQVTLRCSPISGHKSVSWYQQVLGQGPQFIFQYYEKEERGRGNFPDRFSARQFPNYSSELNVNALLLGDSALYLCASSDQQGAYGYTFGSGTRLTVV.

The chain joins TRBV7-8 to TRBJ2-5; 7 bases are shared with TRBD2. The CDR3 covers 17 residues. Germline assignment: CDR1 SGHVS and CDR2 FQNEAQ. J gave up 3 bases and V 2 bases, and 12 bases lay outside the gene matches. The CDR3 DNA reads TGTGCCAGCAGCTTATCCCAATGGGGACTATCAAAAGAGACCCAGTACTTC. Protein product: CASSLSQWGLSKETQYF. The entire variable domain, with the rest obtained from reference TRBV7-8 and TRBJ2-5, is as follows: GAGVSQSPRYKVAKRGQDVALRCDPISGHVSLFWYQQALGQGPEFLTYFQNEAQLDKSGLPSDRFFAERPEGSVSTLKIQRTQQEDSAVYLCASSLSQWGLSKETQYFGPGTRLLVL.